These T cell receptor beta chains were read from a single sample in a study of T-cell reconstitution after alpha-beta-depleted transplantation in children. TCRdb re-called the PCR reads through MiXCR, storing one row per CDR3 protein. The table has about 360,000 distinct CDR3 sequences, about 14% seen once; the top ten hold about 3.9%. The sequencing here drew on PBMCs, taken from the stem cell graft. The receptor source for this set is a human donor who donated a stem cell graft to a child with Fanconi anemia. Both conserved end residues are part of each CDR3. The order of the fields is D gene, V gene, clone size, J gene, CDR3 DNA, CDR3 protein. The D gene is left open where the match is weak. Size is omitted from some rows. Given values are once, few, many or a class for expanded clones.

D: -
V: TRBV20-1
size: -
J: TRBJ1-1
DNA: TGCAGTGCTAGAGACTCTAGACCCACTGAAGCTTTCTTT
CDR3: CSARDSRPTEAFF

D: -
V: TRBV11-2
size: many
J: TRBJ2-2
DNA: TGTGCCAGCAGCTTAATCCCCACAGGGCAGAACACCGGGGAGCTGTTTTTT
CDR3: CASSLIPTGQNTGELFF

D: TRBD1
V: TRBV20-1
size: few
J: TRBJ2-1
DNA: TGCAGTGCTAGAAACCCAGGGGGAGTCAATGAGCAGTTCTTC
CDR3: CSARNPGGVNEQFF

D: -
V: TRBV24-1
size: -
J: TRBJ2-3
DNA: TGTGCCACCAGTGATTTTAAAGATACGCAGTATTTT
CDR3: CATSDFKDTQYF

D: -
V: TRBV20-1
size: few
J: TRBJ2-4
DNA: TGCAGTGCGCCCACACGCGGGGAAAACATTCAGTACTTC
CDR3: CSAPTRGENIQYF

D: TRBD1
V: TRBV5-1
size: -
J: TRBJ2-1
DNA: TGCGCCAGCAGCTTGGAGGGGGCGTCGGGCAATGAGCAGTTCTTC
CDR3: CASSLEGASGNEQFF

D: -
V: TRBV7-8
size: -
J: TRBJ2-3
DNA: TGTGCCAGCAGCTTAAAGCCCCTGGGGGCCCGGGGGACAGATACGCAGTATTTT
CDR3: CASSLKPLGARGTDTQYF

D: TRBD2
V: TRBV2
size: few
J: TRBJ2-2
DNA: TGTGCCAGCAATCCCCTAGCGGGGAACACCGGGGAGCTGTTTTTT
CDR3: CASNPLAGNTGELFF

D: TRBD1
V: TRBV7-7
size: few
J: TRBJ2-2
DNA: TGTGCTAGCAGCCGGGACAGGGGTTTTGAGGAGCTGTTTTTT
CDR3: CASSRDRGFEELFF

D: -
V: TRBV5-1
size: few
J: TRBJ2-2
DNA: TGCGCCAGCAGCCCTTACCTCGCCGGGGAGCTGTTTTTT
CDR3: CASSPYLAGELFF

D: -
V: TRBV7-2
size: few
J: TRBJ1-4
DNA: TGTGCCAGCAGCACCCAGAGTCCGACTACCTTTGAAAAACTGTTTTTT
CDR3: CASSTQSPTTFEKLFF

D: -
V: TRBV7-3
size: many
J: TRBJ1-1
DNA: TGTGCCAGCAGCTCCGGGCAGGACACTGAAGCTTTCTTT
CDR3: CASSSGQDTEAFF

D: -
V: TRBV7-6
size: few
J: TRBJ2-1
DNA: TGTGCCAGCAGCTTAGGGGCAGGGGAAGGCCGAGGGGATGAGCAGTTCTTC
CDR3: CASSLGAGEGRGDEQFF

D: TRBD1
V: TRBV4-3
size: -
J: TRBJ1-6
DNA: TGCGCCAGCAGCCAAGATCAGGGAGGGGGCGGTTCACCCCTCCACTTT
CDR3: CASSQDQGGGGSPLHF

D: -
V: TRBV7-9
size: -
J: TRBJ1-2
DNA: TGTGCCAGCAGCTTGGGAATGGGACAACGGCTAATCTATGGCTACACCTTC
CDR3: CASSLGMGQRLIYGYTF

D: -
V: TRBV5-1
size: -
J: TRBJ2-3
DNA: TGCGCCAGCAGCTTGGAGACGAGTGGTAGGCGGTATTTT
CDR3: CASSLETSGRRYF

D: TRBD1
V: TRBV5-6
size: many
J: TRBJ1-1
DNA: TGTGCCAGCAGCCGGGACAGGGGGCACTCTGAAGCTTTCTTT
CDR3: CASSRDRGHSEAFF

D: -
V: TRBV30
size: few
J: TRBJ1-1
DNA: TGTGCCTGGAGTAAAAATCCAGGGTCCGGTGCTTTCTTT
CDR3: CAWSKNPGSGAFF

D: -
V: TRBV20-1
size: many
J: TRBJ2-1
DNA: TGCAGTGCTAGAGTCCAGGGGGGCTACAATGAGCAGTTCTTC
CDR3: CSARVQGGYNEQFF

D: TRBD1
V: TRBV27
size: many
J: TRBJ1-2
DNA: TGTGCCAGCGGGAGGGGGCGCGGGGACTATGGCTACACCTTC
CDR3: CASGRGRGDYGYTF

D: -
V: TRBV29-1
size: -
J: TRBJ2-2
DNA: TGCAGCGTGGGACAGAACACCGGGGAGCTGTTTTTT
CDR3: CSVGQNTGELFF

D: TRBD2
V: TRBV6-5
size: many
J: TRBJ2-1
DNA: TGTGCCAGCCACATGCGGGGGGGACTCAATGAGCAGTTCTTC
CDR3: CASHMRGGLNEQFF

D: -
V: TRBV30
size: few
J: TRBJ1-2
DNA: TGTGCCTGGAATGATGGGGGCTATGGCTACACCTTC
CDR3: CAWNDGGYGYTF

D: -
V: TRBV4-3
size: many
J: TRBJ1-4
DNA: TGCGCCAGCAGCCAAGATCCCGGATACGATGAAAAACTGTTTTTT
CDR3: CASSQDPGYDEKLFF

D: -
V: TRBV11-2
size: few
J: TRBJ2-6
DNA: TGTGCCAGCAGCTCGCGACAGGTTCTAAGGGCCAACGTCCTGACTTTC
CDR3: CASSSRQVLRANVLTF

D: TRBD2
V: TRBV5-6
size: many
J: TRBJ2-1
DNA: TGTGCCAGCAGCTCCCTCACTAGCGGGGGATACAATGAGCAGTTCTTC
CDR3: CASSSLTSGGYNEQFF

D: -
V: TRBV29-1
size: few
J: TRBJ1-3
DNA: TGCAGCGTTGAGACAGCCTCTGGAAACACCATATATTTT
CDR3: CSVETASGNTIYF

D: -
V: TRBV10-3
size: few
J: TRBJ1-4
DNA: TGTGCCATCAGCAAAAGACCGGAATCGAATGAAAAACTGTTTTTT
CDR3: CAISKRPESNEKLFF

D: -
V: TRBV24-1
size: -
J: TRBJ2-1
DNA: TGTGCCACCAGTGGTCTCGGCGGCCGCAACTACAATGAGCAGTTCTTC
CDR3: CATSGLGGRNYNEQFF

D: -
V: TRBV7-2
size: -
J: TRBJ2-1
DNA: TGTGCCAGCAGCTTAAGGGGGGGGGCAATCGATGAGCAGTTCTTC
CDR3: CASSLRGGAIDEQFF

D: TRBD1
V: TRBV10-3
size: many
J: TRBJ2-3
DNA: TGTGCCATACGGGACAGCTACACAGATACGCAGTATTTT
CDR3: CAIRDSYTDTQYF

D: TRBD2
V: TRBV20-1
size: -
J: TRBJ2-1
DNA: TGCAGTGCTAGAGATGCCCTAGCGGGGGCCTGGGATGAGCAGTTCTTC
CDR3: CSARDALAGAWDEQFF

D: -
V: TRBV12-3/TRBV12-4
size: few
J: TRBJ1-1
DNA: TGTGCCAGCAGCCCGAATGGTGGGACTGAAGCTTTCTTT
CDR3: CASSPNGGTEAFF

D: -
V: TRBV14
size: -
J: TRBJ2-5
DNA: TGTGCCAGCAGCCATCAATCTGGACTCAGAGGTGTCGAGACCCAGTACTTC
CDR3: CASSHQSGLRGVETQYF

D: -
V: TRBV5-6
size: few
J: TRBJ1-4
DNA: TGTGCCAGCAGCTTGGTCCAGGGGTCTAATGAAAAACTGTTTTTT
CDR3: CASSLVQGSNEKLFF

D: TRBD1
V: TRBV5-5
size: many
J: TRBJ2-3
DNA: TGTGCCAGCAGCGACAGGGGGCCCGCAGATACGCAGTATTTT
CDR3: CASSDRGPADTQYF

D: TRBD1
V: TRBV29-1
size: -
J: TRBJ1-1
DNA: TGCAGCGCAAGACAGGGGAATCAAGCTTTCTTT
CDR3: CSARQGNQAFF

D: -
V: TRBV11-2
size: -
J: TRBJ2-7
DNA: TGTGCCAGCAGCCTCGGGACAAAGAAAGACGAGCAGTACTTC
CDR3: CASSLGTKKDEQYF

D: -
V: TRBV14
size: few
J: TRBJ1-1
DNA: TGTGCCAGCAGCCAAACAGGGTTAGATGCTGAAGCTTTCTTT
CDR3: CASSQTGLDAEAFF

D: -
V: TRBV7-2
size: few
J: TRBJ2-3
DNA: TGTGCCAGCAGCCGGGGGGCTAGTACGCAGTATTTT
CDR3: CASSRGASTQYF

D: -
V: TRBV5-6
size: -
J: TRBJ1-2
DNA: TGTGCCAGCACCGGGACCGGAGCTAACTATGGCTACACCTTC
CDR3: CASTGTGANYGYTF

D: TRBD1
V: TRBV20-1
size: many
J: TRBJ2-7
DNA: TGCAGTGCTGGGGGACAGGGGACTAACTACGAGCAGTACTTC
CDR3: CSAGGQGTNYEQYF

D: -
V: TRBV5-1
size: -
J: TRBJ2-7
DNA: TGCGCCAGCAGCTTGGGGTGGGGAGGCTACGAGCAGTACTTC
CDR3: CASSLGWGGYEQYF

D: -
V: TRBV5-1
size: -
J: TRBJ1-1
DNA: TGCGCCAGCAGCTTAGACAGGCCGGGGACTGAAGCTTTCTTT
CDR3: CASSLDRPGTEAFF

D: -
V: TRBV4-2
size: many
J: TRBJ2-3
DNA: TGTGCCAGCAGCCAAGGGGGAGACACAGATACGCAGTATTTT
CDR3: CASSQGGDTDTQYF

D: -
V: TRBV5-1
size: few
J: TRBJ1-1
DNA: TGCGCCAGCAGCTCAAAAGTCGGTTCGAACACTGAAGCTTTCTTT
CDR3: CASSSKVGSNTEAFF

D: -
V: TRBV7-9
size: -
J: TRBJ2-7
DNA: TGTGCCAGCAGCCAAGGTTTCTCCTACGAGCAGTACTTC
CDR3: CASSQGFSYEQYF

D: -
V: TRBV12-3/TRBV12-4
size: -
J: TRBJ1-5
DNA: TGTGCCAGCAGTTTCGGGGCTCAGCCCCAGCATTTT
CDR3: CASSFGAQPQHF

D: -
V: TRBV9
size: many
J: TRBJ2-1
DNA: TGTGCCAGCAGCGACCTCAGGGTATCAGGTGGTGAGCAGTTCTTC
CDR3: CASSDLRVSGGEQFF

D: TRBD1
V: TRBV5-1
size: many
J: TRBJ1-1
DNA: TGCGCCAGCAGCGGAGGGACAGGAAGCCTCACTGAAGCTTTCTTT
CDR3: CASSGGTGSLTEAFF

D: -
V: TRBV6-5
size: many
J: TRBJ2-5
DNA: TGTGCCAGCAGTTACTCAGACGGGTTATCGGGGACCCAGTACTTC
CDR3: CASSYSDGLSGTQYF

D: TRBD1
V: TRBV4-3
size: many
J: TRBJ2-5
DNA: TGCGCCAGCAGCCAAGAAGTAGGGACAGGGACAGAGACCCAGTACTTC
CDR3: CASSQEVGTGTETQYF